These 19 T cell receptor beta chains originate from one sample sequenced in a study of T cell responses to AZD1222 COVID-19 vaccine. Profiling relied on immunoSEQ multiplex PCR, and the TCRdb table lists in-frame clones only, not all of them. The sample records 200,000 or so clones, 75% to 90% being singletons. Sample: peripheral blood, taken on day 0 of AZD1222 vaccination. The receptors originated from an adult in good health.

This rearrangement joins TRBV5-6 to TRBJ2-7; 9 nucleotides align to TRBD2. The CDR3 extends over 16 amino acids. Losses at the gene ends were 0 bases for V and 7 bases for J; bases not matched to a gene: 11. Germline CDR1 and CDR2: SGHDT and YYEEEE. CDR3: CASSLVMSGGPGEQYF. The CDR3 DNA is TGTGCCAGCAGCTTGGTAATGAGCGGGGGGCCGGGGGAGCAGTACTTC.

The gene calls are TRBV27 and TRBJ1-2; 8 bases are shared with TRBD1. CDR1 is MNHEY and CDR2 is SMNVEV in the germline V gene (reference sequence). CDR3 length: 14 residues. The V segment lost 6 bases and the J segment 8 bases; nucleotides outside the gene matches: 11. CDR3 in amino acids: CASRSTGASRGYTF. CDR3 coding DNA: TGTGCCAGCAGATCGACAGGGGCCTCCCGCGGCTACACCTTC.

This rearrangement joins TRBV6-2 or TRBV6-3 to TRBJ2-7; TRBD1 matches 11 bases. Germline values: CDR1 MNHEY, CDR2 SVGEGT. The J segment lost 2 bases and the V segment lost 6 bases, leaving 3 bases of the junction unmatched. The CDR3 sequence is 14 residues long. In DNA form, the CDR3 reads TGTGCCAGCAGCGTGGGACAGGGGGCCTACGAGCAGTACTTC. Its protein product is CASSVGQGAYEQYF.

The DNA for the CDR3 is TGTGCCAGCAGCGCGGCCGGGACAGTTAACACTGAAGCTTTCTTT. Protein sequence: CASSAAGTVNTEAFF. The genes are TRBV9 and TRBJ1-1; 7 nucleotides match TRBD1. Germline V lookup: CDR1 SGDLS, CDR2 YYNGEE. CDR3 length: 15 amino acids. J lost 2 bases, V lost 3 bases, and 7 bases had no gene match.

This clone was counted a single time. The J gene is TRBJ2-5, the V gene TRBV19; TRBD2 matches 14 bases. J was trimmed by 8 bases and V by 0 bases; bases with no gene match: 5. This CDR3 is built from 16 residues. Looked up from germline, CDR1 is LNHDA and CDR2 is SQIVND (reference sequence). The CDR3 loop is CASSIDSGLAGVTQYF. CDR3 in DNA: TGTGCCAGTAGTATAGACTCGGGACTAGCGGGAGTTACCCAGTACTTC.

This clone has only one observation. V and J are TRBV5-4 and TRBJ1-6; the match to TRBD1 covers 7 bases. After removal of 4 bases from V and 7 bases from J, the junction contained 8 bases not matched to a gene. Germline V lookup: CDR1 SGHNT, CDR2 YYREEE (reference sequence). The CDR3 is 15 residues long. CDR3 in amino acids: CASSPKGARNSPLHF. Here the CDR3 DNA reads TGTGCCAGCAGCCCGAAGGGGGCGAGGAATTCACCCCTCCACTTT.

CDR3 region: CASCTRDRVYGYTF. The CDR3 nucleotides are TGTGCCAGCTGTACCCGGGACAGGGTATATGGCTACACCTTC. V usage is TRBV2 and J usage is TRBJ1-2; 9 nucleotides line up with TRBD1. The CDR3 length is 14 residues. The ends lost 8 bases at V and 5 bases at J; junction bases unmatched: 9. From germline, CDR1 is SNHLY and CDR2 FYNNEI.

This chain links TRBV19 with TRBJ1-2; 7 positions match TRBD1. The CDR3 totals 15 residues. Germline V CDR1 and CDR2: LNHDA, SQIVND (reference sequence). J lost 2 bases, V lost 10 bases, and 13 bases had no gene match. CDR3 DNA: TGTGCCACAACCAAGGGGGCGTCGACCAACTATGGCTACACCTTC. Protein product: CATTKGASTNYGYTF.

This clone was seen only once. This chain links TRBV4-1 with TRBJ1-2; no firm D call. CDR1 is MGHRA, CDR2 YSYEKL, per germline. This CDR3 has 15 amino acids. Deletions cut 2 bases from V and 0 bases from J, with 10 bases between. The CDR3 coding sequence is TGCGCCAGCAGCCAACAAGAGAATTCTAACTATGGCTACACCTTC. Its translation: CASSQQENSNYGYTF.

CDR3 nucleotide sequence: TGCGCCAGCAGCTTCGGGCTAGCGGTGAACACCGGGGAGCTGTTTTTT. As protein: CASSFGLAVNTGELFF. The rearrangement joins TRBV5-1 to TRBJ2-2, with 7 bases aligning to TRBD2. The CDR3 is 16 amino acids. From germline, CDR1 is SGHRS and CDR2 YFSETQ. The V gene end was trimmed by 2 bases and the J gene end by 1 base; junction bases not matched to a gene: 5.

The chain has TRBV30 and TRBJ1-4; 10 bases fit TRBD1. The CDR3 is 18 residues long. V lost 6 bases to trimming and J lost 3 bases; unmatched junction nucleotides: 16. Germline V gene sequence: CDR1 GTSNPN, CDR2 SVGIG (reference sequence). CDR3 nucleotide sequence: TGTGCCTGCGAACCCGGGACAGGGGCCTCCCAAGCTAATGAAAAACTGTTTTTT. The encoded protein is CACEPGTGASQANEKLFF. The whole variable domain, filled in from reference TRBV30 and TRBJ1-4, reads SQTIHQWPATLVQPVGSPLSLECTVEGTSNPNLYWYRQAAGRGLQLLFYSVGIGQISSEVPQNLSASRPQDRQFILSSKKLLLSDSGFYLCACEPGTGASQANEKLFFGSGTQLSVL.

V usage is TRBV5-6 and J usage is TRBJ1-4; no definite D call. The CDR3 sequence is 15 residues long. Germline-derived CDR1 and CDR2 are SGHDT and YYEEEE. The V end was cut by 1 base, the J end by 6 bases, with 13 bases between. CDR3 sequence: CASSLRLGYHEKLFF. CDR3 coding DNA: TGTGCCAGCAGCTTGCGGTTAGGCTATCATGAAAAACTGTTTTTT.

The rearrangement joins TRBV5-4 to TRBJ1-2, with 10 bases aligning to TRBD1. This CDR3 region has 15 residues. V dropped 0 bases and J dropped 2; count of bases not matched to a gene: 1. Germline V gives CDR1 SGHNT, CDR2 YYREEE (reference sequence). The CDR3 region is CASSLAGQGNYGYTF. The CDR3 DNA reads as TGTGCCAGCAGCTTGGCGGGACAGGGGAACTATGGCTACACCTTC.

The chain joins TRBV7-2 to TRBJ1-2, with D unresolved. The V end lost 3 bases, the J end lost 4 bases, and 6 bases lay between the germline ends. Germline CDR1 SGHTA, CDR2 FQGNSA. This CDR3 region has 12 residues. CDR3 residues: CASSFDTYGYTF. The CDR3, as DNA: TGTGCCAGCAGCTTCGACACCTATGGCTACACCTTC.

V usage is TRBV18 and J usage is TRBJ1-1; D ambiguous. With 1 base removed from V and 0 bases from J, the gap between germline ends came to 9 bases. The CDR3 has 15 residues. Germline CDR1 KGHSH, CDR2 LQKENI. CDR3 nucleotide sequence: TGTGCCAGCTCACCACTTGGCCTAGTGAACACTGAAGCTTTCTTT. Translation gives CASSPLGLVNTEAFF.

About this clone: Its ends do not fully match the called genes, so a read error is possible. The rearrangement uses TRBV7-7 and TRBJ1-5; a possible D gene is TRBD1 (5 bases). This CDR3 comprises 18 residues. Germline CDR1 reads SSHAT; CDR2 reads FNYEAQ (reference sequence). The CDR3 DNA reads TGTGCTAGCAGCTCCCCGGGCGGTGCAGGGACCGCCAATCAGCCCCAGCATTTT. Protein: CASSSPGGAGTANQPQHF.

This sequence joins TRBV6-5 and TRBJ1-1; D is ambiguous. Trimming shortened V by 11 bases and J by 0 bases, and 16 bases separated the two germline ends. The V gene's germline CDR1 is MNHEY and CDR2 SVGAGI. The CDR3 sequence is 14 residues long. The CDR3 region is CARPITALNTEAFF. CDR3 DNA: TGTGCCCGCCCGATTACAGCATTGAACACTGAAGCTTTCTTT.

This clone was observed a handful of times. The rearrangement joins TRBV13 to TRBJ1-2, with D possibly being TRBD1 (5 bases). Trimming cost V 5 bases and J 8 bases, with 15 bases left between them. The CDR3 length is 13 residues. Germline CDR1 PRHDT, CDR2 FYEKMQ (reference sequence). For the CDR3, the DNA is TGTGCCAGCAGCGCCAGCAGGGCCTTAGGCTACACCTTC. Translated, it gives CASSASRALGYTF.

The CDR3 DNA reads as TGTGCCAGCAGCCAACAGGGACCTGCGAACACCGGGGAGCTGTTTTTT. It codes for CASSQQGPANTGELFF. The chain uses TRBV3-1 (or the pseudogene TRBV3-2) and TRBJ2-2, with D possibly called TRBD1 or TRBD2 (5 bases each). Germline CDR1 reads LGHDT; CDR2 reads YNNKEL (reference sequence). V lost 2 bases, J lost 0 bases, and 10 bases lay in between. The CDR3 extends over 16 amino acids.